This TCR beta chain derives from a study of shared clonotypes between healthy human individuals. Libraries were prepared by immunoSEQ multiplex PCR; TCRdb keeps only in-frame clonotypes and omits some of them. The table lists about 320,000 clones, roughly 84% of them singletons. The CDR3 extends over 14 amino acids. Trimming took 5 bases from V and 4 from J, leaving 12 bases between them. Germline V CDR1 and CDR2: SGHTA, FQGTGA. This sequence joins TRBV7-3 and TRBJ1-5; D remains unclear. This receptor was taken from a man aged 18 to 30 in good health. The sample consisted of memory CD8+ T cells sorted from blood. The subset here: CD45RO+ cells pooled with CCR7-negative TemRA cells. In nucleotides, the CDR3 is TGTGCCAGCAGCAAGGAAGGAGGAAATCAGCCCCAGCATTTT. It codes for CASSKEGGNQPQHF.